The clone carrying this T cell receptor (beta chain) was counted only a few times. Antigen: not known. The sample holds other DNA sequences that translate to the same CDR3. The data were obtained in a study of coeliac disease. Clones were sequenced by immunoSEQ multiplex PCR, and TCRdb holds only the in-frame ones, with some missing. The data contain 1,500 to 2,000 clones, around 70% of them singletons. This CDR3 contains 13 residues. Germline V CDR1 and CDR2: SGHRS, YFSETQ. V was clipped by 6 bases and J by 0 bases; unmatched bases: 2. Study observations and caveats: Control samples showed higher TRB and TRG clonality than intraepithelial and lamina propria samples in active celiac disease. Published gliadin-specific TRB sequences appeared in about 55% of the 18 coeliac samples, 1 of 6 controls. Few TRB amino acid sequences were shared between samples; most were unique.

This TCR was recovered from a human donor without celiac disease. The rearrangement uses TRBV5-1 and TRBJ1-2; 7 nucleotides line up with TRBD1. Sequenced input: lymphocytes from the gut lamina propria. CDR3 DNA: TGCGCCAGCACGGGACAGTCTAACTATGGCTACACCTTC. The encoded protein is CASTGQSNYGYTF.